These 21 T cell receptor beta chains originate from one sample sequenced in a study of T cells in Graves' hyperthyroidism and ophthalmopathy. Amplified TCR beta CDR3 regions derived from RNA transcripts. A first-round RT-PCR of the TCR CDR3 used the HTBI primer set. TCRdb re-derived calls from the multiplex PCR reads in MiXCR, one entry per CDR3 protein. The sample holds some 770,000 distinct CDR3 sequences, about 17% seen once. The specimen was blood. These receptors were collected from a man younger than 35 with Graves' hyperthyroidism.

This clonotype was counted at least ten times. The rearrangement links TRBV11-2 to TRBJ2-3; 8 bases match TRBD1. Per the germline V gene, CDR1 is SGHAT and CDR2 is FQNNGV. CDR3 size: 16 residues. V lost 6 bases, J lost 7 bases, and 15 bases stayed unmatched. CDR3 nucleotides: TGTGCCAGCAGGGGCCGACACCGGGACAGGTTAAATACGCAGTATTTT. It is translated as CASRGRHRDRLNTQYF. Full variable domain (rest looked up from reference TRBV11-2 and TRBJ2-3): EAGVAQSPRYKIIEKRQSVAFWCNPISGHATLYWYQQILGQGPKLLIQFQNNGVVDDSQLPKDRFSAERLKGVDSTLKIQPAKLEDSAVYLCASRGRHRDRLNTQYFGPGTRLTVL.

In this sample, this clonotype turned up a few times. The genes are TRBV15 and TRBJ2-7; a weak D match, TRBD1 (5 bases). Germline V gene lookup returns CDR1 LNHNV and CDR2 YYDKDF (reference sequence). The CDR3 has 14 amino acids. Trimming pared 1 base from V and 6 bases from J, leaving 13 bases between. DNA of the CDR3: TGTGCCACCAGCAGAGGTGGCAGGGTGGTCGAGCAGTACTTC. It encodes CATSRGGRVVEQYF.

In this sample, this clonotype turned up a few times. The chain has TRBV3-1 and TRBJ2-1, with 9 bases that match TRBD2. This CDR3 is 16 amino acids long. Germline V gene sequence: CDR1 LGHDT, CDR2 YNNKEL (reference sequence). The V gene end was trimmed by 4 bases and the J gene end by 4 bases; junction bases not matched to a gene: 8. CDR3: CASSRTSALAYNEQFF. CDR3 nucleotides: TGTGCCAGCAGCCGGACTAGCGCTTTGGCTTACAATGAGCAGTTCTTC.

This clonotype was seen more than once but under ten times. J is TRBJ2-4 and V is TRBV2; D not certain. Germline CDR1 is SNHLY and CDR2 is FYNNEI. Trimming took 5 bases from V and 3 from J, leaving 14 bases between them. The CDR3 runs 15 residues. CDR3 DNA sequence: TGTGCCAGCAGTTGGGGAAACATGGTCAAAAACATTCAGTACTTC. This sequence encodes CASSWGNMVKNIQYF. Filled out from reference TRBV2 and TRBJ2-4, the complete variable domain reads EPEVTQTPSHQVTQMGQEVILRCVPISNHLYFYWYRQILGQKVEFLVSFYNNEISEKSEIFDDQFSVERPDGSNFTLKIRSTKLEDSAMYFCASSWGNMVKNIQYFGAGTRLSVL.

This clonotype has at least ten counts. The chain employs TRBV7-8 and TRBJ1-1; no clear D gene. The CDR3 sequence is 14 residues long. From germline, CDR1 is SGHVS and CDR2 FQNEAQ. V was trimmed by 5 bases and J by 1 base, leaving 11 bases between them. This chain's CDR3 is CASSLEGRNTEAFF. The CDR3 nucleotides are TGTGCCAGCAGCCTGGAAGGGAGGAACACTGAAGCTTTCTTT.

The rearrangement joins TRBV15 to TRBJ1-6; D is uncertain. V lost 4 bases, J lost 6 bases, and 10 bases lay in between. CDR1 LNHNV and CDR2 YYDKDF come from the germline V gene (reference sequence). This CDR3 has 14 residues. Here the CDR3 DNA reads TGTGCCACCAGCATCCTGCAGGCTAATTCACCCCTCCACTTT. It codes for CATSILQANSPLHF.

This clonotype was counted many times. The chain recombines TRBV7-8 with TRBJ2-7; possibly TRBD1 for D (6 bases). Trimming removed 5 bases at V and 2 bases at J, with 10 bases between. Germline V CDR1 and CDR2: SGHVS, FQNEAQ. The CDR3 is 13 amino acids. CDR3 coding DNA: TGTGCCAGCAGCCCAGAGGGGGCCTACGAGCAGTACTTC. It yields the protein CASSPEGAYEQYF.

This clonotype was observed many times. The chain is built from TRBV7-9 and TRBJ2-3; a weak D match, TRBD2 (5 bases). The V gene's germline CDR1 is SEHNR and CDR2 FQNEAQ (reference sequence). The germline V and J ends were trimmed by 0 bases and 8 bases, with 15 bases remaining between them. The CDR3 length is 15 residues. CDR3 coding DNA: TGTGCCAGCAGCTTAGCGAGGGAGTCGATCTTTACGCAGTATTTT. It translates to CASSLARESIFTQYF. Variable domain in full (rest from reference TRBV7-9 and TRBJ2-3): DTGVSQNPRHKITKRGQNVTFRCDPISEHNRLYWYRQTLGQGPEFLTYFQNEAQLEKSRLLSDRFSAERPKGSFSTLEIQRTEQGDSAMYLCASSLARESIFTQYFGPGTRLTVL.

Worth noting for this clonotype: This may come from a read error, since a much larger clone is one base off. This rearrangement joins TRBV3-1 to TRBJ2-7, with TRBD1 identical over 7 bases. This CDR3 comprises 14 residues. With 3 bases clipped from V and 2 bases from J, the junction kept 4 bases outside the gene matches. Germline V CDR1 and CDR2: LGHDT, YNNKEL (reference sequence). CDR3 DNA: TGTGCCAGCAGCCACCCGGGACAGACCTACGAGCAGTACTTC. This translates into CASSHPGQTYEQYF.

This clonotype has just a few counts. The chain is built from TRBV7-8 and TRBJ2-1; D is perhaps TRBD2 (6 bases). The germline V and J ends were trimmed by 6 bases and 7 bases, with 19 bases remaining between them. Germline CDR1 reads SGHVS; CDR2 reads FQNEAQ. The CDR3 contains 15 residues. CDR3: CASRARDSKRNEQFF. As DNA, the CDR3 is TGTGCCAGCAGAGCCCGGGACTCAAAAAGGAATGAGCAGTTCTTC.

Many counts were recorded for this clonotype. The V call is TRBV27, the J call TRBJ2-7; 11 nucleotides line up with TRBD2. CDR3 length: 16 residues. Losses at the gene ends were 5 bases for V and 6 bases for J; bases not matched to a gene: 12. Germline V gene lookup returns CDR1 MNHEY and CDR2 SMNVEV (reference sequence). The CDR3 protein is CASSSRTSGRNREQYF. The CDR3 DNA follows: TGTGCCAGCAGTAGCCGAACTAGCGGGAGAAATCGCGAGCAGTACTTC.

This clonotype came up many times. V usage is TRBV5-1 and J usage is TRBJ2-1, with 7 nucleotides matching TRBD1. Per the germline V gene, CDR1 is SGHRS and CDR2 is YFSETQ. This CDR3 spans 14 amino acids. V lost 4 bases, J lost 6 bases, and 7 bases stayed unmatched. Written as DNA, the CDR3 is TGCGCCAGCAGCAATAACAGGGGCCCCAATGAGCAGTTCTTC. Protein: CASSNNRGPNEQFF.

The CDR3 DNA sequence: TGTGCCAGCAGCCACCAGCGCGGACCCTACAATGAGCAGTTCTTC. As protein: CASSHQRGPYNEQFF. The V call is TRBV14, the J call TRBJ2-1; D is unresolved. The V gene lost 3 bases and the J gene lost 2 bases, with 11 bases spanning the gap. Germline CDR1 and CDR2: SGHDN and FVKESK. CDR3 length equals 15 residues. Variable domain in full (rest from reference TRBV14 and TRBJ2-1): EAGVTQFPSHSVIEKGQTVTLRCDPISGHDNLYWYRRVMGKEIKFLLHFVKESKQDESGMPNNRFLAERTGGTYSTLKVQPAELEDSGVYFCASSHQRGPYNEQFFGPGTRLTVL.

This clonotype has a count of ten or more. This chain links TRBV28 with TRBJ2-5; 10 nucleotides match TRBD2. The CDR3 runs to 15 residues. Germline assignment: CDR1 MDHEN and CDR2 SYDVKM. V trimming: 1 base; J trimming: 2 bases; junction bases outside the gene matches: 1. Here the CDR3 DNA reads TGTGCCAGCAGTTTATCAGCGGGAGGGCAAGAGACCCAGTACTTC. It specifies CASSLSAGGQETQYF.

This clonotype has at least ten counts. The V call is TRBV28, the J call TRBJ2-1, with D perhaps TRBD1 (7 bases). Germline V lookup: CDR1 MDHEN, CDR2 SYDVKM. The germline V and J ends were trimmed by 3 bases and 7 bases, with 10 bases remaining between them. The CDR3 consists of 13 residues. CDR3 loop: CASSFRGANEQFF. Written as DNA, the CDR3 is TGTGCCAGCAGTTTCAGGGGGGCAAATGAGCAGTTCTTC.

This clonotype was found many times. CDR3 DNA sequence: TGCGCCAGCAGCTTGGCCTTTGACTCTGGGGCCAACGTCCTGACTTTC. It specifies CASSLAFDSGANVLTF. The chain carries TRBV5-1 and TRBJ2-6, with unresolved D. CDR1 is SGHRS and CDR2 is YFSETQ in the germline V gene. The CDR3 consists of 16 residues. V lost 0 bases, J lost 0 bases, and 7 bases lay in between.

This clonotype has a count of ten or more. CDR3 coding DNA: TGTGCCAGCAGTCTACAGGGTCGGGCAGATACGCAGTATTTT. It codes for CASSLQGRADTQYF. The gene calls are TRBV6-2 or TRBV6-3 and TRBJ2-3; a possible D gene is TRBD1 (6 bases). With 5 bases removed from V and 4 bases from J, the gap between germline ends came to 13 bases. The germline CDR1 and CDR2 sequences are MNHEY and SVGEGT. CDR3 length: 14 amino acids.

This clonotype was seen a handful of times. This chain uses TRBV20-1 with TRBJ2-1, with 16 bases that match TRBD2. This CDR3 comprises 16 residues. Unmatched junction bases numbered 7, after V lost 4 bases and J lost 7 bases. The germline CDR1 and CDR2 sequences are DFQATT and SNEGSKA (reference sequence). The CDR3 nucleotides read TGCAGTGCTACGGGACTAGCGGGAGGGCGAGGGAATGAGCAGTTCTTC. Translation gives CSATGLAGGRGNEQFF.

The rearrangement joins TRBV20-1 to TRBJ2-3, with 10 bases identical to TRBD2. The trim removed 5 bases at V and 1 base at J, leaving 6 bases unmatched. This CDR3 is 15 amino acids long. Germline V gene lookup returns CDR1 DFQATT and CDR2 SNEGSKA (reference sequence). The CDR3 bases are TGCAGTGCTGCTCCCGGGACTAGCGGCACAGATACGCAGTATTTT. Translated: CSAAPGTSGTDTQYF.

This clonotype was picked up many times. The V gene is TRBV5-6, the J gene TRBJ1-1, with 10 bases lining up with TRBD1. With V trimmed by 0 bases and J by 1 base, 6 bases remained unmatched. The CDR3 loop spans 17 amino acids. Germline V gene data show CDR1 as SGHDT and CDR2 as YYEEEE. The CDR3 is CASSLEMGQGTNTEAFF. The CDR3 nucleotides read TGTGCCAGCAGCTTGGAGATGGGACAGGGGACGAACACTGAAGCTTTCTTT.

This clonotype was recorded a few times. The chain carries TRBV27 and TRBJ1-1; D not resolved. Trimming pared 0 bases from V and 0 bases from J, leaving 11 bases between. The germline V gene has CDR1 MNHEY and CDR2 SMNVEV (reference sequence). This CDR3 contains 16 residues. CDR3 sequence reads: CASSLSAGIMNTEAFF. CDR3 nucleotide sequence: TGTGCCAGCAGTTTATCTGCCGGAATCATGAACACTGAAGCTTTCTTT.